This T cell receptor (beta chain) stems from a study of blood T cells in healthy people across ages. Study overall: Every two T cells gave about one barcoded beta molecule via template switching.

Trimming took 5 bases from V and 3 from J, leaving 14 bases between them. Germline values: CDR1 MNHNY, CDR2 SVGAGI (reference sequence). The CDR3 is 15 residues long. General study results and limits: The authors considered diversity estimates from one million T cells to be underestimates.

Sample-barcoded 5' priming and a J-beta primer mix drove a second PCR of about 6 to 11 cycles. From the 5' RACE reads, TCRdb called clonotypes with MiXCR, one entry per CDR3 protein. The table has approximately 1.5 million distinct CDR3 sequences, approximately 42% seen once. The sample providers were healthy Caucasian people from Russia, aged about 6 to 100. With each sample, at least 6 micrograms of total RNA were extracted. Notes on this clonotype: Its antigen is not known.

Input material: blood. The TCR originated in a woman aged 18-29 years in good health. The chain combines TRBV6-6 with TRBJ2-4; D might be TRBD1 (6 bases). The CDR3 is CASSGTYPYKNIQYF. The CDR3 region has the DNA TGTGCCAGCAGTGGGACATACCCTTACAAAAACATTCAGTACTTC.